This TCR beta chain was identified during a study of blood T cell repertoires in COVID-19. Across the whole study: The analysed material was cDNA or gDNA that came from T cells, B-cell-depleted T cells, or PBMCs.

As originally analysed: Estimates of nucleated cell counts were drawn from the amplification of reference gene primers. Method: immunoSEQ multiplex PCR; TCRdb's copy keeps in-frame clones and lacks some. V and J calls and clone size are given by that table; D and trimming were obtained from the DNA. In the table there are some 130,000 clones, almost 70% of which are singletons. The CDR3 spans 16 residues. CDR1 is SGHVS and CDR2 is FQNEAQ in the germline V gene. J gave up 5 bases and V 2 bases, and 5 bases lay outside the gene matches. This clonotype was sampled from a woman in her 70s with acute or convalescent COVID-19. Sequencing was done on a sample of peripheral blood. The V and J genes are TRBV7-8 and TRBJ1-4, with 10 bases identical to TRBD1. The DNA of the CDR3 is TGTGCCAGCAGCTTATATTCGGGACAGGGGAATGAAAAACTGTTTTTT. Translating gives CASSLYSGQGNEKLFF.